The rows below give T cell receptor beta chains drawn from one sample of a study of cytomegalovirus exposure and HLA in healthy donors. TCRdb keeps only in-frame clones here, not all; method: immunoSEQ multiplex PCR. The sample yields some 150,000 clones, 70% to 80% seen once. The sample consisted of PBMCs. All receptors come from a man aged 55 to 70 in good health and CMV-seronegative. Each CDR3 is given with its conserved first and last residue. A D gene is named only where the DNA matches it firmly. Size tells how often a clone was seen (once, few, many) or the class of an expanded clone, and some rows leave it out.

V gene: TRBV19; J gene: TRBJ2-7; CDR3 length: 14; D gene: .; clone size: .; CDR3 DNA: TGTGCCAGTAGTATAGTGGGAGAAACCTACGAGCAGTACTTC; CDR3 protein: CASSIVGETYEQYF
V gene: TRBV7-5; J gene: TRBJ1-5; CDR3 length: 17; D gene: .; clone size: once; CDR3 DNA: TGTGCCAGATCAACCGGACAGCGTTTTTATAGCAATCAGCCCCAGCATTTT; CDR3 protein: CARSTGQRFYSNQPQHF
V gene: TRBV5-1; J gene: TRBJ2-3; CDR3 length: 15; D gene: TRBD2; clone size: .; CDR3 DNA: TGCGCCAGCAGCAAACTAGCGGGGGGGTATGATACGCAGTATTTT; CDR3 protein: CASSKLAGGYDTQYF
V gene: TRBV19; J gene: TRBJ2-5; CDR3 length: 15; D gene: TRBD2; clone size: .; CDR3 DNA: TGTGCCAGTAGCATAATCGGGACTAAGGTGGAGACCCAGTACTTC; CDR3 protein: CASSIIGTKVETQYF
V gene: TRBV5-1; J gene: TRBJ1-3; CDR3 length: 16; D gene: TRBD1; clone size: once; CDR3 DNA: TGCGCCAGCAGCTTGTCGGGACAGACCTCTGGAAACACCATATATTTT; CDR3 protein: CASSLSGQTSGNTIYF
V gene: TRBV7-2; J gene: TRBJ2-3; CDR3 length: 18; D gene: TRBD2; clone size: .; CDR3 DNA: TGTGCCAGCAGCTCAAATGGGGGCGGAGCGGGGGGCACAGATACGCAGTATTTT; CDR3 protein: CASSSNGGGAGGTDTQYF
V gene: TRBV7-3; J gene: TRBJ2-2; CDR3 length: 16; D gene: .; clone size: .; CDR3 DNA: TGTGCCAGCAGCTTACCAGGGGAAACGAACACCGGGGAGCTGTTTTTT; CDR3 protein: CASSLPGETNTGELFF
V gene: TRBV4-3; J gene: TRBJ2-5; CDR3 length: 13; D gene: .; clone size: .; CDR3 DNA: TGCGCCAGCAACAGACGTTGCCAAGAGACCCAGTACTTC; CDR3 protein: CASNRRCQETQYF
V gene: TRBV7-2; J gene: TRBJ1-2; CDR3 length: 13; D gene: TRBD1; clone size: .; CDR3 DNA: TGTGCCAGCAGCTTAAGGGGGCGCCATGGCTACACCTTC; CDR3 protein: CASSLRGRHGYTF
V gene: TRBV7-9; J gene: TRBJ2-7; CDR3 length: 17; D gene: .; clone size: .; CDR3 DNA: TGTGCCAGCAGCCCCAGCGCCCCGACCCCCCTCCACTACGAGCAGTACTTC; CDR3 protein: CASSPSAPTPLHYEQYF
V gene: TRBV28; J gene: TRBJ1-1; CDR3 length: 16; D gene: TRBD1; clone size: few; CDR3 DNA: TGTGCCAGCAGTTTGTTGAGTGACAGGGAAGACACTGAAGCTTTCTTT; CDR3 protein: CASSLLSDREDTEAFF
V gene: TRBV9; J gene: TRBJ1-2; CDR3 length: 15; D gene: TRBD1; clone size: .; CDR3 DNA: TGTGCCAGCAGCCCCGGACAGGGGGCCTACTATGGCTACACCTTC; CDR3 protein: CASSPGQGAYYGYTF
V gene: TRBV28; J gene: TRBJ2-1; CDR3 length: 16; D gene: TRBD1; clone size: .; CDR3 DNA: TGTGCCAGCAGTTTAGGACAGGGGAGGGGCTACAATGAGCAGTTCTTC; CDR3 protein: CASSLGQGRGYNEQFF
V gene: TRBV7-2; J gene: TRBJ2-7; CDR3 length: 17; D gene: TRBD2; clone size: .; CDR3 DNA: TGTGCCAGCAGCTTCCGATCTAGCGGGGGGGAATCCTACGAGCAGTACTTC; CDR3 protein: CASSFRSSGGESYEQYF
V gene: TRBV6-6; J gene: TRBJ2-7; CDR3 length: 13; D gene: .; clone size: few; CDR3 DNA: TGTGCCAGCAGTACTACCGAAGGGGTCGAGCAGTACTTC; CDR3 protein: CASSTTEGVEQYF
V gene: TRBV7-8; J gene: TRBJ2-7; CDR3 length: 14; D gene: .; clone size: .; CDR3 DNA: TGTGCCAGCAGCCCCACGAGCCCCGTCTACGAGCAGTACTTC; CDR3 protein: CASSPTSPVYEQYF
V gene: TRBV7-2; J gene: TRBJ2-1; CDR3 length: 14; D gene: .; clone size: few; CDR3 DNA: TGTGCCAGCGACTCGTTCGGTCGTTACAATGAGCAGTTCTTC; CDR3 protein: CASDSFGRYNEQFF
V gene: TRBV9; J gene: TRBJ2-2; CDR3 length: 16; D gene: TRBD1; clone size: .; CDR3 DNA: TGTGCCAGCAGCGTAGTTTCAGGGGGCTATACCGGGGAGCTGTTTTTT; CDR3 protein: CASSVVSGGYTGELFF
V gene: TRBV5-6; J gene: TRBJ2-7; CDR3 length: 13; D gene: .; clone size: .; CDR3 DNA: TGTGCCAGCAGCTTGCTGGCGGCCTACGAGCAGTACTTC; CDR3 protein: CASSLLAAYEQYF
V gene: TRBV9; J gene: TRBJ2-5; CDR3 length: 17; D gene: TRBD2; clone size: .; CDR3 DNA: TGTGCCAGCAGCGTAGCGGGTAGCGGGGGGATCCAAGAGACCCAGTACTTC; CDR3 protein: CASSVAGSGGIQETQYF
V gene: TRBV4-3; J gene: TRBJ2-3; CDR3 length: 12; D gene: .; clone size: few; CDR3 DNA: TGCGCCAGCAGCCGCAGTTTGGATACGCAGTATTTT; CDR3 protein: CASSRSLDTQYF
V gene: TRBV18; J gene: TRBJ2-7; CDR3 length: 15; D gene: TRBD2; clone size: few; CDR3 DNA: TGTGCCAGCTCACCAAGACTAGCGGGTACCTACGAGCAGTACTTC; CDR3 protein: CASSPRLAGTYEQYF
V gene: TRBV2; J gene: TRBJ2-7; CDR3 length: 14; D gene: TRBD1; clone size: .; CDR3 DNA: TGTGCCAGCATTAGGACAGGGGGCACCTGGGAGCAGTACTTC; CDR3 protein: CASIRTGGTWEQYF
V gene: TRBV30; J gene: TRBJ2-1; CDR3 length: 16; D gene: TRBD2; clone size: .; CDR3 DNA: TGTGCCTGGAGAGCCATACTAGCGGGGGGCTACAATGAGCAGTTCTTC; CDR3 protein: CAWRAILAGGYNEQFF
V gene: TRBV6-1; J gene: TRBJ2-7; CDR3 length: 13; D gene: .; clone size: .; CDR3 DNA: TGTGCCACCAGTAGGAGATGGGTGGACGAGCAGTACTTC; CDR3 protein: CATSRRWVDEQYF
V gene: TRBV5-1; J gene: TRBJ1-6; CDR3 length: 15; D gene: TRBD1; clone size: .; CDR3 DNA: TGCGCCAGCAGCCCCTCCGGGACAGGGGTTTCACCCCTCCACTTT; CDR3 protein: CASSPSGTGVSPLHF
V gene: TRBV6-6; J gene: TRBJ1-1; CDR3 length: 14; D gene: .; clone size: .; CDR3 DNA: TGTGCCAGCAGTTACAGGAGTGGGAACACTGAAGCTTTCTTT; CDR3 protein: CASSYRSGNTEAFF
V gene: TRBV9; J gene: TRBJ1-2; CDR3 length: 13; D gene: .; clone size: .; CDR3 DNA: TGTGCCAGCAGCGTAGCAGGGTGGTACAGCTACACCTTC; CDR3 protein: CASSVAGWYSYTF
V gene: TRBV7-9; J gene: TRBJ1-4; CDR3 length: 15; D gene: TRBD1; clone size: .; CDR3 DNA: TGTTCCAGCAGCCAGGGACAGGGGGGTAATGAAAAACTGTTTTTT; CDR3 protein: CSSSQGQGGNEKLFF
V gene: TRBV5-8; J gene: TRBJ2-5; CDR3 length: 15; D gene: .; clone size: .; CDR3 DNA: TGTGCCAGCACCCTTTCGTGGACATCGCAAGAGACCCAGTACTTC; CDR3 protein: CASTLSWTSQETQYF
V gene: TRBV5-4; J gene: TRBJ2-1; CDR3 length: 15; D gene: TRBD1; clone size: .; CDR3 DNA: TGTGCCAGCAGCTTGAGAGTAACAGGGGACAATGAGCAGTTCTTC; CDR3 protein: CASSLRVTGDNEQFF
V gene: TRBV7-3; J gene: TRBJ2-1; CDR3 length: 14; D gene: .; clone size: .; CDR3 DNA: TGTGCCAGCAGCTTAGAGGCCACCGCCCATGAGCAGTTCTTC; CDR3 protein: CASSLEATAHEQFF
V gene: TRBV27; J gene: TRBJ2-1; CDR3 length: 14; D gene: TRBD1; clone size: .; CDR3 DNA: TGTGCCAGCAGTTACAGGGGATTTTACAATGAGCAGTTCTTC; CDR3 protein: CASSYRGFYNEQFF
V gene: TRBV29-1; J gene: TRBJ1-1; CDR3 length: 14; D gene: .; clone size: .; CDR3 DNA: TGCAGCGCATACAGGGATTCGGGGAACACTGAAGCTTTCTTT; CDR3 protein: CSAYRDSGNTEAFF
V gene: TRBV9; J gene: TRBJ2-7; CDR3 length: 15; D gene: TRBD1; clone size: .; CDR3 DNA: TGTGCCAGCAGTCTTCGGGGGACAGGGTTAGACGAGCAGTACTTC; CDR3 protein: CASSLRGTGLDEQYF
V gene: TRBV10-1; J gene: TRBJ2-5; CDR3 length: 16; D gene: TRBD2; clone size: .; CDR3 DNA: TGCGCCAGCAGTGAGTTGCCGCTAGCGGGAGTACGTGAGCAGTACTTC; CDR3 protein: CASSELPLAGVREQYF
V gene: TRBV16; J gene: TRBJ2-6; CDR3 length: 15; D gene: .; clone size: .; CDR3 DNA: TGTGCCAGCAGCCCGGACATCTCTGGGGCCAACGTCCTGACTTTC; CDR3 protein: CASSPDISGANVLTF
V gene: TRBV10-2; J gene: TRBJ1-5; CDR3 length: 14; D gene: .; clone size: .; CDR3 DNA: TGCGCCAGCGGGCAGACAGATAGCAATCAGCCCCAGCATTTT; CDR3 protein: CASGQTDSNQPQHF
V gene: TRBV6-6; J gene: TRBJ2-1; CDR3 length: 15; D gene: .; clone size: .; CDR3 DNA: TGTGCCAGCAGTCCTCTCAGAGGGCGTCGTTTTGAGCAGTTCTTC; CDR3 protein: CASSPLRGRRFEQFF
V gene: TRBV18; J gene: TRBJ1-1; CDR3 length: 13; D gene: .; clone size: .; CDR3 DNA: TGTGCCAGCTCACCAGCAGGGGTAACTGAAGCTTTCTTT; CDR3 protein: CASSPAGVTEAFF
V gene: TRBV10-3; J gene: TRBJ2-1; CDR3 length: 18; D gene: TRBD1; clone size: .; CDR3 DNA: TGTGCCATCAGTGAGTCCGAAGGGACAGTCAAGGGATACAATGAGCAGTTCTTC; CDR3 protein: CAISESEGTVKGYNEQFF
V gene: TRBV28; J gene: TRBJ1-1; CDR3 length: 13; D gene: .; clone size: .; CDR3 DNA: TGTGCCGGGCGGGCGCAACTAAACACTGAAGCTTTCTTT; CDR3 protein: CAGRAQLNTEAFF
V gene: TRBV7-9; J gene: TRBJ2-1; CDR3 length: 16; D gene: .; clone size: .; CDR3 DNA: TGTGCCAGCAGCGCCGTGCGGGGTCGGTCCTACAATGAGCAGTTCTTC; CDR3 protein: CASSAVRGRSYNEQFF
V gene: TRBV9; J gene: TRBJ2-5; CDR3 length: 16; D gene: .; clone size: .; CDR3 DNA: TGTGCCAGCAGCGTAGGTTCTGGAGGGAACCAAGAGACCCAGTACTTC; CDR3 protein: CASSVGSGGNQETQYF
V gene: TRBV18; J gene: TRBJ1-2; CDR3 length: 17; D gene: TRBD1; clone size: .; CDR3 DNA: TGTGCCAGCTCACCCGGAAATCGGGACAGGGCAGGCTATGGCTACACCTTC; CDR3 protein: CASSPGNRDRAGYGYTF
V gene: TRBV7-8; J gene: TRBJ2-5; CDR3 length: 15; D gene: .; clone size: .; CDR3 DNA: TGTGCCAGCAGCTTGCAGGCCGTAATCCAAGAGACCCAGTACTTC; CDR3 protein: CASSLQAVIQETQYF
V gene: TRBV5-1; J gene: TRBJ1-1; CDR3 length: 16; D gene: .; clone size: .; CDR3 DNA: TGCGCCAGCAGCTTGGACGGGCGGGGCGCGAACACTGAAGCTTTCTTT; CDR3 protein: CASSLDGRGANTEAFF
V gene: TRBV9; J gene: TRBJ2-1; CDR3 length: 12; D gene: .; clone size: few; CDR3 DNA: TGTGCCAGCAGCGCGACGACAGGTGAGCAGTTCTTC; CDR3 protein: CASSATTGEQFF
V gene: TRBV7-2; J gene: TRBJ2-2; CDR3 length: 15; D gene: .; clone size: .; CDR3 DNA: TGTGCCAGCAGCTTGGTCCTAGGAAATACCGGGGAGCTGTTTTTT; CDR3 protein: CASSLVLGNTGELFF
V gene: TRBV6-6; J gene: TRBJ1-5; CDR3 length: 15; D gene: TRBD1; clone size: .; CDR3 DNA: TGTGCCAGCAGTGACCCTACAGGGGTGGATCAGCCCCAGCATTTT; CDR3 protein: CASSDPTGVDQPQHF
V gene: TRBV6-1; J gene: TRBJ2-7; CDR3 length: 17; D gene: TRBD2; clone size: .; CDR3 DNA: TGTGCCAGCAGTGAAGCGCTGGGACTAGCGGATTCCTACGAGCAGTACTTC; CDR3 protein: CASSEALGLADSYEQYF
V gene: TRBV7-9; J gene: TRBJ2-5; CDR3 length: 15; D gene: .; clone size: .; CDR3 DNA: TGTGCCAGCAGCTACCTCCGGGGGGCCGCGGAGACCCAGTACTTC; CDR3 protein: CASSYLRGAAETQYF
V gene: TRBV2; J gene: TRBJ2-3; CDR3 length: 15; D gene: TRBD2; clone size: .; CDR3 DNA: TGTGCCAGCAGTGAGGTACAGATATCGGGAGGTACGCAGTATTTT; CDR3 protein: CASSEVQISGGTQYF
V gene: TRBV30; J gene: TRBJ2-7; CDR3 length: 11; D gene: .; clone size: .; CDR3 DNA: TGTGCCTGGAGCCCTTTGTACGAGCAGTACTTC; CDR3 protein: CAWSPLYEQYF
V gene: TRBV7-2; J gene: TRBJ2-3; CDR3 length: 14; D gene: .; clone size: .; CDR3 DNA: TGTGCCAGCAGTTCCGCAGCGGTCACAGATACGCAGTATTTT; CDR3 protein: CASSSAAVTDTQYF
V gene: TRBV15; J gene: TRBJ2-5; CDR3 length: 14; D gene: .; clone size: .; CDR3 DNA: TGTGCCACCAGCAGAGCCGGGGGTGGACAGACCCAGTACTTC; CDR3 protein: CATSRAGGGQTQYF
V gene: TRBV7-6; J gene: TRBJ2-2; CDR3 length: 19; D gene: TRBD2; clone size: .; CDR3 DNA: TGTGCCAGCAGCTCCTTTCGGCGGGCGGGGGGACTGAACACCGGGGAGCTGTTTTTT; CDR3 protein: CASSSFRRAGGLNTGELFF
V gene: TRBV7-2; J gene: TRBJ1-5; CDR3 length: 16; D gene: .; clone size: few; CDR3 DNA: TGTGCCAGCAGCTTCGGCACAGGAATGGGCAATCAGCCCCAGCATTTT; CDR3 protein: CASSFGTGMGNQPQHF
V gene: TRBV5-1; J gene: TRBJ2-1; CDR3 length: 18; D gene: TRBD2; clone size: .; CDR3 DNA: TGCGCCAGCAGCCCGGTCTGGAGAACTAGCGGGAGCTACAATGAGCAGTTCTTC; CDR3 protein: CASSPVWRTSGSYNEQFF
V gene: TRBV4-3; J gene: TRBJ2-5; CDR3 length: 15; D gene: .; clone size: .; CDR3 DNA: TGCGCCAGCAGCCAAGAGATGAGAGGGATAGAGACCCAGTACTTC; CDR3 protein: CASSQEMRGIETQYF